These 7 T cell receptor beta chains were all obtained from the same sample, sequenced in a study of OX40 agonist ivuxolimab in advanced cancers. Produced via immunoSEQ multiplex PCR; TCRdb's table is partial and in-frame only. The repertoire holds some 70,000 clones, with around 86% as singletons. This specimen consisted of CD4+ or CD8+ T cells sorted from blood, obtained in a trial of the OX40 agonist ivuxolimab. Receptors were obtained from an adult with an advanced solid tumor such as melanoma, head and neck, liver or kidney cancer.

The chain uses TRBV7-9 and TRBJ1-5; tentatively, D is TRBD1 (6 bases). V was trimmed by 3 bases and J by 3 bases, leaving 9 bases between them. CDR1 and CDR2 from the germline V gene are SEHNR and FQNEAQ (reference sequence). CDR3 size: 14 residues. The CDR3 spells CASSLDRPNQPQHF. The CDR3 nucleotides read TGTGCCAGCAGCTTGGACAGACCCAATCAGCCCCAGCATTTT.

The V call is TRBV11-3, the J call TRBJ2-5; 8 nucleotides line up with TRBD1. The CDR3 is 14 amino acids. The junction had 6 bases not matched to a gene; V was cut back by 5 bases and J by 4 bases. Germline loops: CDR1 SGHNT, CDR2 YENEEA. CDR3 protein: CASSPGQGRETQYF. CDR3 nucleotides: TGTGCCAGCAGCCCCGGACAGGGTAGAGAGACCCAGTACTTC.

V gene TRBV7-2 combines with J gene TRBJ2-3; TRBD1 might be the D (5 bases). Germline V lookup: CDR1 SGHTA, CDR2 FQGNSA. The CDR3 contains 13 residues. Trimming took off 5 bases at V and 6 bases at J, with 12 bases between the two ends. The chain's CDR3 is CASSDRQRDTQYF. The CDR3 DNA follows: TGTGCCAGCAGCGACAGACAGCGCGATACGCAGTATTTT. The full variable domain, its missing parts supplied by reference TRBV7-2 and TRBJ2-3, is GAGVSQSPSNKVTEKGKDVELRCDPISGHTALYWYRQSLGQGLEFLIYFQGNSAPDKSGLPSDRFSAERTGGSVSTLTIQRTQQEDSAVYLCASSDRQRDTQYFGPGTRLTVL.

This clone is medium-sized within its sample. The V and J genes are TRBV2 and TRBJ2-7, with D possibly matching TRBD1 (6 bases). The V end lost 6 bases, the J end lost 3 bases, and 12 bases lay between the germline ends. From germline, CDR1 is SNHLY and CDR2 FYNNEI. The CDR3 covers 13 residues. The CDR3 loop reads CASSYRVFYEQYF. CDR3 DNA: TGTGCCAGCAGCTACAGGGTGTTCTACGAGCAGTACTTC. Using reference TRBV2 and TRBJ2-7 for the parts outside the CDR3, the full variable domain is EPEVTQTPSHQVTQMGQEVILRCVPISNHLYFYWYRQILGQKVEFLVSFYNNEISEKSEIFDDQFSVERPDGSNFTLKIRSTKLEDSAMYFCASSYRVFYEQYFGPGTRLTVT.

The V call is TRBV7-3, the J call TRBJ2-7, with TRBD1 matching over 7 bases. The ends lost 5 bases at V and 12 bases at J; junction bases unmatched: 7. The CDR3 consists of 11 residues. The V gene's germline CDR1 is SGHTA and CDR2 FQGTGA. DNA of the CDR3: TGTGCCAGCAGCCCTACAGGGGTTTGGTACTTC. It encodes CASSPTGVWYF.

The J gene is TRBJ1-2, the V gene TRBV19; D is possibly TRBD1 (5 bases). Looked up from germline, CDR1 is LNHDA and CDR2 is SQIVND (reference sequence). CDR3 length equals 13 residues. V was pared by 8 bases and J by 7 bases, with 17 bases between. The CDR3 bases are TGTGCCAGTGGGACTGAGGAGGATGGTGGCTACACCTTC. It encodes CASGTEEDGGYTF. The complete variable domain, with remaining parts taken from reference TRBV19 and TRBJ1-2, reads DGGITQSPKYLFRKEGQNVTLSCEQNLNHDAMYWYRQDPGQGLRLIYYSQIVNDFQKGDIAEGYSVSREKKESFPLTVTSAQKNPTAFYLCASGTEEDGGYTFGSGTRLTVV.

This sequence joins TRBV5-6 and TRBJ2-7; TRBD1 matches 8 bases. There are 14 residues in the CDR3. Germline loops: CDR1 SGHDT, CDR2 YYEEEE. V lost 4 bases and J lost 3; bases outside the gene matches: 6. The CDR3 DNA reads as TGTGCCAGCAGCATTACAGGGGGAAGCTACGAGCAGTACTTC. Translated, it gives CASSITGGSYEQYF.